The rows below give T cell receptor beta chains drawn from one sample of a study of T cell changes during pregnancy in multiple sclerosis. Sequenced by immunoSEQ multiplex PCR; TCRdb stores in-frame clones only, minus some. The sample holds roughly 69,000 clones, approximately 90% seen once. Source: peripheral blood, taken in the third trimester of pregnancy. The receptors shown here come from a female donor with multiple sclerosis, enrolled in a pregnancy study. Both conserved end residues are part of each CDR3. D genes are given only for firm matches.

v_gene,j_gene,d_gene,len,CDR3aa
TRBV9,TRBJ2-3,TRBD2,14,CASSPGLGTDTQYF
TRBV28,TRBJ1-6,TRBD1,17,CASISWDRPSYNSPLHF
TRBV6-1,TRBJ1-3,.,15,CASRVKGDGGSPRIF
TRBV5-1,TRBJ2-5,.,16,CASRSGAPAPQKTQYF
TRBV5-1,TRBJ2-1,TRBD2,20,CASSLEGGEKLAGKYNEQFF
TRBV12-5,TRBJ1-3,TRBD1,15,CASGRPRGSGNTIYF
TRBV19,TRBJ1-5,TRBD1,14,CASSDDRGSQPQHF
TRBV5-6,TRBJ2-7,.,14,CASSFSRAFYEQYF
TRBV4-3,TRBJ2-7,TRBD2,18,CASSQLSGPAGAPYEQYF
TRBV7-2,TRBJ2-1,TRBD2,14,CASSLWGGVNEQFF
TRBV9,TRBJ1-2,.,15,CASSVGAGGNYGYTF
TRBV7-2,TRBJ2-7,.,16,CASSRLLIGPLAEQYF
TRBV19,TRBJ1-2,.,14,CASSISPGNYGYTF
TRBV5-1,TRBJ2-7,.,14,CASSLATDSYEQYF
TRBV11-3,TRBJ2-1,TRBD1,15,CASSSPGQGRNEQFF
TRBV10-2,TRBJ1-2,.,13,CASSPGQGYGYTF
TRBV7-2,TRBJ2-7,.,16,CASSLGTGQTTYEQYF
TRBV18,TRBJ1-1,.,16,CASSSLVVRKNTEAFF
TRBV27,TRBJ2-1,.,16,CASSLLYRVSYNEQFF
TRBV27,TRBJ1-1,TRBD1,14,CASSSGQGGIEAFF
TRBV6-1,TRBJ1-6,TRBD1,15,CASGTNRGDNSPLHF
TRBV6-1,TRBJ2-1,.,14,CASSADYTYNEQFF
TRBV2,TRBJ1-2,TRBD1,12,CASSGTGRGYTF
TRBV7-2,TRBJ2-3,TRBD2,17,CASSRRTGGLFVDTQYF
TRBV5-1,TRBJ2-1,TRBD2,15,CASSLALTSSNEQFF
TRBV7-2,TRBJ1-3,.,14,CASGYDRSGNTIYF
TRBV30,TRBJ1-1,.,10,CAWARTEAFF
TRBV7-9,TRBJ2-3,TRBD2,14,CASSFGTSGNTQYF
TRBV5-1,TRBJ2-5,.,16,CASSLVPGGIRETQYF
TRBV6-5,TRBJ1-2,TRBD1,15,CASKEGQGLPYGYTF
TRBV9,TRBJ2-5,.,13,CASSVGPQETQYF
TRBV14,TRBJ1-2,.,14,CASSLGEAPYGYTF
TRBV7-9,TRBJ2-7,.,17,CASSYWEAAMSSYEQYF
TRBV6-1,TRBJ1-5,.,14,CASRDSLSNQPQHF
TRBV18,TRBJ2-7,TRBD2,14,CASSPTGGTYEQYF
TRBV2,TRBJ1-2,.,16,CASSEANEGWKDGYTF
TRBV6-4,TRBJ2-3,TRBD2,15,CASSAILAGADTQYF
TRBV10-2,TRBJ2-7,TRBD1,15,CASSPFRQGPNEQYF
TRBV28,TRBJ1-1,TRBD1,15,CASSAPDRLNTEAFF
TRBV10-2,TRBJ2-1,TRBD1,13,CASSGQGWNEQFF
TRBV5-5,TRBJ1-2,TRBD1,13,CASSRDRVYGYTF
TRBV28,TRBJ1-4,TRBD1,15,CASSLWAGGGEKLFF
TRBV13,TRBJ2-7,.,16,CASSLTSQGGYYEQYF
TRBV5-1,TRBJ1-1,TRBD1,15,CASSSGVRTGEKAFF
TRBV2,TRBJ1-2,TRBD1,14,CASTGQGAVYGYTF
TRBV6-1,TRBJ2-5,.,14,CASMIFRSGETQYF
TRBV9,TRBJ1-1,.,13,CASSETGNTEAFF
TRBV18,TRBJ2-2,TRBD1,17,CASSPSGQGAWTGELFF
TRBV4-1,TRBJ2-5,.,15,CASSQDPYRVETQYF
TRBV7-9,TRBJ1-4,TRBD1,16,CASSFISGTENEKLFF
TRBV27,TRBJ2-7,.,16,CASSFSGIQSGYEQYF
TRBV6-5,TRBJ2-5,TRBD2,15,CASSYRTSLGETQYF
TRBV13,TRBJ1-1,.,13,CASRKVGSTEAFF
TRBV5-4,TRBJ1-3,TRBD1,15,CASSPAGGSGNTIYF
TRBV5-1,TRBJ2-2,.,14,CASSSGTLTGELFF
TRBV27,TRBJ1-1,.,14,CASTSWQMNTEAFF
TRBV9,TRBJ1-2,.,16,CASSVGGQGSYYGYTF
TRBV28,TRBJ1-6,.,12,CASSGQNSPLHF